Below are 27 T cell receptor beta chains sequenced from a single sample in a study of spatial heterogeneity in lung cancer. This sample's time point: sample taken at primary tumor resection. TCRs were sequenced from unsorted whole RNA of tumor, nontumor lung or PBMC. TCRdb reprocessed the 5' RACE reads via MiXCR and lists one record per CDR3 protein. The sample carries 90,000 or so distinct CDR3 sequences, approximately 8.2% recorded once. Material: PBMCs, obtained at surgery. The receptors stem from a male donor with early-stage non-small cell lung cancer.

This clonotype is a singleton in its sample. A clone one base away is much larger, so this may be a read error. The chain links TRBV6-2 or TRBV6-3 to TRBJ2-1, with D perhaps matching TRBD1 (6 bases). The V end lost 4 bases, the J end lost 7 bases, and 14 bases lay between the germline ends. The CDR3 is 14 residues long. The germline gives CDR1 MNHEY, CDR2 SVGEGT. The CDR3 bases are TGTGCCAGCAGTTCCGGACAGCGATGGAATGAGCAGTTCTTC. Protein product: CASSSGQRWNEQFF.

This rearrangement joins TRBV3-1 to TRBJ1-3, with D possibly being TRBD1 (6 bases). The CDR3 is 14 residues long. CDR1 and CDR2 (germline): LGHDT, YNNKEL (reference sequence). Trimming stripped 4 bases from V and 4 bases from J, with 11 bases between. CDR3 sequence reads: CASSLRTEGNTIYF. CDR3 DNA sequence: TGTGCCAGCAGCCTCCGGACAGAAGGAAACACCATATATTTT.

For the CDR3, the DNA is TGCAGTGCCCCTGACAGAAGAGAGACCCAGTACTTC. It codes for CSAPDRRETQYF. This rearrangement joins TRBV20-1 to TRBJ2-5, with D perhaps matching TRBD1 (5 bases). V was pared by 6 bases and J by 4 bases, with 12 bases between. Per germline, CDR1 DFQATT and CDR2 SNEGSKA (reference sequence). The length of the CDR3 is 12 residues.

This clonotype was recorded at least ten times. The chain carries TRBV3-1 and TRBJ2-4; D is unresolved. Germline assignment: CDR1 LGHDT and CDR2 YNNKEL (reference sequence). The CDR3 runs to 12 residues. With 2 bases removed from V and 6 bases from J, the gap between germline ends came to 5 bases. As DNA, the CDR3 is TGTGCCAGCAGCCAACTCCGAAACATTCAGTACTTC. Translating it yields CASSQLRNIQYF.

The rearrangement links TRBV12-3 or TRBV12-4 to TRBJ2-2; 11 positions agree with TRBD2. This CDR3 spans 15 amino acids. With 6 bases clipped from V and 6 bases from J, the junction kept 6 bases outside the gene matches. DNA for the CDR3: TGTGCCAGCAGGTCTAGCGGGAGGAGGCCCGGGGAGCTGTTTTTT. Translated, it gives CASRSSGRRPGELFF.

This chain joins TRBV7-3 and TRBJ1-5; no firm D call. Germline V gene data show CDR1 as SGHTA and CDR2 as FQGTGA. V dropped 5 bases and J dropped 9 bases, with 17 bases sitting between them. CDR3 length: 14 amino acids. CDR3 coding DNA: TGTGCCAGCAGCCTCATGGGAACACCTCGGCCCCAGCATTTT. The encoded protein is CASSLMGTPRPQHF. Full variable domain (outside the CDR3, taken from reference TRBV7-3 and TRBJ1-5): GAGVSQTPSNKVTEKGKYVELRCDPISGHTALYWYRQSLGQGPEFLIYFQGTGAADDSGLPNDRFFAVRPEGSVSTLKIQRTERGDSAVYLCASSLMGTPRPQHFGDGTRLSIL.

This clonotype came up many times. The chain links TRBV5-1 to TRBJ2-2; 8 bases are shared with TRBD2. This CDR3 spans 16 amino acids. The V segment lost 4 bases and the J segment 6 bases; nucleotides outside the gene matches: 11. From germline, CDR1 is SGHRS and CDR2 YFSETQ. As DNA, the CDR3 is TGCGCCAGCAGCCCCAACCCAGCGGGAGCGTCCGGGGAGCTGTTTTTT. It encodes CASSPNPAGASGELFF.

The genes are TRBV7-2 and TRBJ2-7, with unresolved D. With 1 base removed from V and 0 bases from J, the gap between germline ends came to 10 bases. CDR1 is SGHTA, CDR2 FQGNSA, per germline. The CDR3 spans 15 residues. CDR3 protein: CASSLEQEVSYEQYF. CDR3 bases: TGTGCCAGCAGCTTAGAGCAGGAAGTCTCCTACGAGCAGTACTTC.

This clonotype was found many times. This chain connects TRBV20-1 to TRBJ2-7; 13 nucleotides agree with TRBD2. The CDR3 loop spans 15 amino acids. Looked up from germline, CDR1 is DFQATT and CDR2 is SNEGSKA (reference sequence). Trimming cost V 5 bases and J 2 bases; bases outside gene matches: 6. The CDR3 region is CSASGLAGLPYEQYF. As DNA, the CDR3 is TGCAGTGCTTCGGGACTAGCGGGGCTCCCCTACGAGCAGTACTTC.

This clonotype was counted ten times or more. This chain links TRBV4-3 with TRBJ2-7, with 8 bases matching TRBD1. The CDR3 has 15 amino acids. Germline V CDR1 and CDR2: LGHNA, YSLEER. V gave up 0 bases and J gave up 2 bases; unmatched junction bases: 3. The CDR3 sequence: CASSQEQGGPYEQYF. The CDR3 nucleotides are TGCGCCAGCAGCCAAGAACAGGGGGGCCCCTACGAGCAGTACTTC.

This clonotype showed up just a few times. This chain joins TRBV5-1 and TRBJ2-1; D unclear. Germline V gives CDR1 SGHRS, CDR2 YFSETQ. The CDR3 contains 17 residues. Trimming took off 0 bases at V and 0 bases at J, with 13 bases between the two ends. CDR3 protein: CASSLESFSSSYNEQFF. CDR3 nucleotides: TGCGCCAGCAGCTTGGAGTCCTTTTCGAGCTCCTACAATGAGCAGTTCTTC.

This chain joins TRBV29-1 and TRBJ1-2; a possible D gene is TRBD1 (6 bases). Trimming shortened V by 6 bases and J by 4 bases, and 15 bases separated the two germline ends. This CDR3 contains 13 residues. CDR1 is SQVTM, CDR2 ANQGSEA, per germline. CDR3 sequence (DNA): TGCAGCGTCGCCGGGACAAGCCTCTATGGCTACACCTTC. Translation gives CSVAGTSLYGYTF.

The chain employs TRBV5-4 and TRBJ1-1, with TRBD1 matching 7 bases. After removal of 7 bases from V and 6 bases from J, the junction contained 12 bases not matched to a gene. The CDR3 is 14 residues long. Germline V lookup: CDR1 SGHNT, CDR2 YYREEE (reference sequence). CDR3 sequence: CASSRDSRVSEAFF. The CDR3 DNA is TGTGCCAGCTCCCGGGACAGCCGGGTCTCTGAAGCTTTCTTT.

The V and J genes are TRBV5-1 and TRBJ2-5; TRBD1 matches 7 bases. The germline gives CDR1 SGHRS, CDR2 YFSETQ. The CDR3 is made up of 15 amino acids. With 4 bases clipped from V and 3 bases from J, the junction kept 9 bases outside the gene matches. The CDR3 coding sequence is TGCGCCAGCAGCCTCGGAACAGGGGTCGAAGAGACCCAGTACTTC. The encoded protein is CASSLGTGVEETQYF. The variable domain in full, completed from reference TRBV5-1 and TRBJ2-5, reads KAGVTQTPRYLIKTRGQQVTLSCSPISGHRSVSWYQQTPGQGLQFLFEYFSETQRNKGNFPGRFSGRQFSNSRSEMNVSTLELGDSALYLCASSLGTGVEETQYFGPGTRLLVL.

This clonotype was found a few times. This chain connects TRBV7-9 to TRBJ2-7; D is unresolved. This CDR3 spans 13 amino acids. Per germline, CDR1 SEHNR and CDR2 FQNEAQ (reference sequence). Between the trimmed V and J ends, which lost 3 bases and 6 bases, there was a span of 12 bases. The DNA for the CDR3 is TGTGCCAGCAGCTTCTCTCCGAGCTCCGAGCAGTACTTC. Protein: CASSFSPSSEQYF.

In this sample, this clonotype turned up a few times. The V and J genes are TRBV27 and TRBJ2-3; no firm D call. V lost 7 bases, J lost 3 bases, and 8 bases lay in between. This CDR3 region has 12 residues. CDR1 and CDR2 (germline): MNHEY, SMNVEV (reference sequence). The CDR3: CASTSPTDTQYF. CDR3 in DNA: TGTGCCAGCACCTCTCCAACAGATACGCAGTATTTT.

The table lists this clonotype with many counts. This chain connects TRBV12-3 or TRBV12-4 to TRBJ2-2; 11 nucleotides match TRBD2. This CDR3 has 16 residues. With 7 bases clipped from V and 2 bases from J, the junction kept 6 bases outside the gene matches. DNA of the CDR3: TGTGCCAGCACCCGGACTAGCGGGCTTAACACCGGGGAGCTGTTTTTT. Translation: CASTRTSGLNTGELFF.

This chain uses TRBV6-5 with TRBJ2-3; TRBD1 matches 10 bases. Germline values: CDR1 MNHEY, CDR2 SVGAGI. With V trimmed by 6 bases and J by 2 bases, 5 bases remained unmatched. This CDR3 is built from 15 residues. CDR3 sequence (DNA): TGTGCCAGCAGCAGGGGACAGGGGAACACAGATACGCAGTATTTT. Translated: CASSRGQGNTDTQYF.

Worth noting for this clonotype: A much larger clone lies a single base off, so this may be a read error. The chain has TRBV28 and TRBJ2-5; possibly TRBD1 for D (7 bases). Germline V lookup: CDR1 MDHEN, CDR2 SYDVKM. This CDR3 has 16 amino acids. CDR3: CASSLLGQRAQEIQYF. CDR3 in DNA: TGTGCCAGCAGTTTACTGGGACAGCGGGCCCAAGAGATCCAGTACTTC.

This clonotype has ten or more counts. The rearrangement uses TRBV12-5 and TRBJ2-3; D perhaps matches TRBD1 (6 bases). The CDR3 runs to 16 residues. Germline-derived CDR1 and CDR2 are LGHNT and FRNRAP. Deletions cut 0 bases from V and 3 bases from J, with 13 bases between. Written as DNA, the CDR3 is TGTGCTAGTGGTTTGGTAAACAGGGCGTGGACAGATACGCAGTATTTT. It translates to CASGLVNRAWTDTQYF.

This clonotype was detected many times. The V and J genes are TRBV19 and TRBJ2-4; 9 bases fit TRBD2. V shed 4 bases and J 8 bases; nucleotides not matched to a gene: 12. Germline CDR1 reads LNHDA; CDR2 reads SQIVND (reference sequence). CDR3 size: 16 residues. CDR3 sequence: CASSTSTGTSRDIQYF. CDR3 in DNA: TGTGCCAGTAGTACCTCCACCGGGACTAGCCGGGACATTCAGTACTTC.

The chain is built from TRBV12-3 or TRBV12-4 and TRBJ1-5; D not certain. CDR3 length: 14 amino acids. Deletions cut 1 base from V and 6 bases from J, with 10 bases between. Here the CDR3 DNA reads TGTGCCAGCAGTTTAGGTGGGTTAGTTCAGCCCCAGCATTTT. It yields the protein CASSLGGLVQPQHF.

Only a few counts were recorded for this clonotype. The rearrangement uses TRBV12-3 or TRBV12-4 and TRBJ2-7, with a possible D match to TRBD1 (5 bases). V shed 3 bases and J shed 2 bases, with 5 bases lying between them. This CDR3 has 12 amino acids. The CDR3 loop reads CASSLTAYEQYF. The CDR3 nucleotides read TGTGCCAGCAGTTTGACAGCCTACGAGCAGTACTTC.

There are many counts of this clonotype. V and J are TRBV5-5 and TRBJ2-1; no firm D call. The CDR3 spans 16 residues. Per germline, CDR1 SGHKS and CDR2 YYEKEE (reference sequence). V lost 4 bases to trimming and J lost 0 bases, with 14 bases between them. Here the CDR3 DNA reads TGTGCCAGCAGCATTAAGGCACTGAGCTCCTACAATGAGCAGTTCTTC. The encoded protein is CASSIKALSSYNEQFF.

This clonotype was detected only a few times. The final CDR3 position lacks the conserved phenylalanine or tryptophan, pointing to a likely read error. The limits of the CDR3 on the DNA are not certain, so only TCRdb's listed CDR3 is given. The CDR3 sequence: CASTGNREC. The chain carries TRBV19 and TRBJ2-5; the DNA was not used to check the table's D call, TRBD1. Germline V gives CDR1 LNHDA, CDR2 SQIVND (reference sequence). The CDR3 has 9 residues if both end residues are counted.

This clonotype was detected a few times. With a much larger clone just one base away, this may be a read error. The V gene is TRBV7-7, the J gene TRBJ1-1, with D hard to call. The germline CDR1 and CDR2 sequences are SSHAT and FNYEAQ (reference sequence). The V end lost 5 bases, the J end lost 0 bases, and 7 bases lay between the germline ends. This CDR3 is 13 amino acids long. CDR3 amino acids: CASSPGLNTEAFF. The CDR3, as DNA: TGTGCCAGCAGCCCAGGACTGAACACTGAAGCTTTCTTT.

This clonotype has just a few counts. The chain is built from TRBV20-1 and TRBJ2-2, with D possibly being TRBD1 (6 bases). CDR3 size: 14 residues. Germline V gene data show CDR1 as DFQATT and CDR2 as SNEGSKA (reference sequence). Trimming left V 5 bases short and J 3 bases short, with 13 bases between. CDR3 sequence (DNA): TGCAGTGCTCCCGACAGGATTGACACCGGGGAGCTGTTTTTT. Residues: CSAPDRIDTGELFF.